What follows are 20 T cell receptor beta chains derived from one specimen sequenced in a study of ipilimumab plus nivolumab after autologous stem cell transplantation. Using immunoSEQ multiplex PCR, the repertoire was profiled, and TCRdb retains in-frame clones only, with some absent. This repertoire shows fewer than 95,000 clones, 83% found once; its top ten account for roughly 2%. The source was PBMCs, collected in a trial of ipilimumab plus nivolumab as post-transplant consolidation. All receptors derive from a male donor with diffuse large B-cell lymphoma.

This chain uses TRBV10-3 with TRBJ2-3; D may be TRBD1 (7 bases). Germline CDR1 reads ENHRY; CDR2 reads SYGVKD. The V end lost 4 bases, the J end lost 5 bases, and 13 bases lay between the germline ends. The CDR3 spans 14 residues. The CDR3: CAISGTGGKDTQYF. For the CDR3, the DNA is TGTGCCATCAGTGGGACAGGAGGGAAAGATACGCAGTATTTT.

The chain links TRBV7-8 to TRBJ2-3; 10 nucleotides align to TRBD2. The CDR3 extends over 14 amino acids. Per germline, CDR1 SGHVS and CDR2 FQNEAQ. With V trimmed by 5 bases and J by 6 bases, 5 bases remained unmatched. CDR3 in amino acids: CASSLSGGADTQYF. CDR3 coding DNA: TGTGCCAGCAGCCTAAGCGGGGGGGCCGATACGCAGTATTTT.

The chain recombines TRBV4-1 with TRBJ1-6; the D gene is possibly TRBD1 (6 bases). The germline gives CDR1 MGHRA, CDR2 YSYEKL. This CDR3 comprises 16 residues. The V end lost 0 bases, the J end lost 6 bases, and 12 bases lay between the germline ends. The CDR3 sequence is CASSQDSTGRNSPLHF. CDR3 DNA: TGCGCCAGCAGCCAAGATAGTACAGGGCGTAATTCACCCCTCCACTTT.

The chain recombines TRBV6-1 with TRBJ2-5; a weak D match, TRBD2 (8 bases). CDR3 length equals 13 residues. Per the germline V gene, CDR1 is MNHNS and CDR2 is SASEGT. V lost 6 bases and J lost 9, with 17 bases in between. In nucleotides, the CDR3 is TGTGCCAGCAGGGAACAGGGGCGGGGGGCCCAGTACTTC. As protein: CASREQGRGAQYF.

The table lists this clone with a few counts. The V call is TRBV6-5, the J call TRBJ2-1; TRBD1 aligns across 8 bases. The ends lost 6 bases at V and 6 bases at J; junction bases unmatched: 4. CDR1 and CDR2 (germline): MNHEY, SVGAGI. CDR3 size: 13 residues. CDR3 in amino acids: CASSDRGGNEQFF. Here the CDR3 DNA reads TGTGCCAGCAGCGACAGGGGTGGCAATGAGCAGTTCTTC.

This clone was observed a single time. An end of the junction differs from the germline gene, which may be a read error. The chain combines TRBV7-2 with TRBJ2-7; TRBD1 matches 7 bases. This CDR3 region has 12 residues. Germline V CDR1 and CDR2: SGHTA, FQGNSA. The DNA for the CDR3 is TGTGCCAGCAGCTTAGAGGACAGGCTGCTGGACTTC. Translated: CASSLEDRLLDF.

The chain recombines TRBV7-9 with TRBJ2-3, with 12 nucleotides matching TRBD2. J lost 9 bases, V lost 2 bases, and 3 bases had no gene match. The V gene's germline CDR1 is SEHNR and CDR2 FQNEAQ (reference sequence). The CDR3 spans 14 residues. CDR3 DNA: TGTGCCAGCAGCTTATCTCTAGCGGGGGGGACGCAGTATTTT. This translates into CASSLSLAGGTQYF. Looking up the rest from reference TRBV7-9 and TRBJ2-3 gives the full variable domain: DTGVSQNPRHKITKRGQNVTFRCDPISEHNRLYWYRQTLGQGPEFLTYFQNEAQLEKSRLLSDRFSAERPKGSFSTLEIQRTEQGDSAMYLCASSLSLAGGTQYFGPGTRLTVL.

The chain has TRBV18 and TRBJ2-5, with a possible D match to TRBD2 (5 bases). The CDR3 length is 15 residues. Between the trimmed V and J ends, which lost 0 bases and 4 bases, there was a span of 12 bases. From germline, CDR1 is KGHSH and CDR2 LQKENI. CDR3 coding DNA: TGTGCCAGCTCACCACCGGACGGGGAGTTAGAGACCCAGTACTTC. Residues: CASSPPDGELETQYF.

The V and J genes are TRBV2 and TRBJ1-1; D is possibly TRBD1 (6 bases). The CDR3 is 17 amino acids. In germline, CDR1 is SNHLY, CDR2 FYNNEI. The V end lost 7 bases, the J end lost 0 bases, and 21 bases lay between the germline ends. The CDR3 here is CASTWRGGVGLNTEAFF. CDR3 nucleotides: TGTGCCAGCACCTGGAGGGGGGGAGTCGGGTTGAACACTGAAGCTTTCTTT.

CDR3 bases: TGCGCCAGCAGCCAGACTGGCTCGAACACTGAAGCTTTCTTT. This codes for CASSQTGSNTEAFF. The V and J genes are TRBV5-1 and TRBJ1-1; D call uncertain. This CDR3 region has 14 residues. The ends were cut back, 4 bases at V and 1 base at J, with 11 bases in the middle. Germline CDR1 reads SGHRS; CDR2 reads YFSETQ.

The chain carries TRBV6-5 and TRBJ1-2, with D maybe TRBD1 (5 bases). Per the germline V gene, CDR1 is MNHEY and CDR2 is SVGAGI. Trimming took 7 bases from V and 1 from J, leaving 16 bases between them. The CDR3 extends over 15 amino acids. CDR3 loop: CASKPPGGSNYGYTF. CDR3 coding DNA: TGTGCCAGCAAACCTCCCGGGGGGAGTAACTATGGCTACACCTTC.

Here the CDR3 reads CASSIPSREKLFF. The CDR3 nucleotides are TGTGCCAGTAGTATCCCCAGTCGGGAAAAACTGTTTTTT. The chain recombines TRBV19 with TRBJ1-4; D gene uncertain. Trimming left V 3 bases short and J 8 bases short, with 10 bases between. The CDR3 spans 13 residues. Germline assignment: CDR1 LNHDA and CDR2 SQIVND (reference sequence).

The chain is built from TRBV15 and TRBJ1-5; 8 bases map to TRBD1. CDR3 size: 16 residues. Trimming cost V 4 bases and J 3 bases; bases outside gene matches: 8. Per germline, CDR1 LNHNV and CDR2 YYDKDF (reference sequence). The CDR3 sequence is CATSTRQGIANQPQHF. The CDR3 DNA reads TGTGCCACCAGCACCAGACAGGGGATAGCCAATCAGCCCCAGCATTTT.

This chain uses TRBV9 with TRBJ1-6, with a possible D match to TRBD1 (6 bases). Germline CDR1 reads SGDLS; CDR2 reads YYNGEE. CDR3 size: 17 residues. V was trimmed by 3 bases and J by 8 bases, leaving 21 bases between them. Written as DNA, the CDR3 is TGTGCCAGCAGCGCCCTCTCGAACAGGGCTGGGGATTCACCCCTCCACTTT. Translation gives CASSALSNRAGDSPLHF.

The genes are TRBV5-1 and TRBJ2-1; 8 positions agree with TRBD1. The CDR3 has 13 residues. The V segment lost 3 bases and the J segment 7 bases; nucleotides outside the gene matches: 3. Per the germline V gene, CDR1 is SGHRS and CDR2 is YFSETQ. CDR3 nucleotides: TGCGCCAGCAGCTCTCAGGGGGCGAATGAGCAGTTCTTC. Protein sequence: CASSSQGANEQFF.

This clone appeared once. The V and J genes are TRBV5-1 and TRBJ1-4; a weak D match, TRBD1 (5 bases). CDR1 is SGHRS, CDR2 YFSETQ, per germline. The CDR3 length is 15 residues. V lost 4 bases and J 4 bases, leaving 14 bases between the germline ends. DNA for the CDR3: TGCGCCAGCAGCCCGAGTGGGGCAGTTAATGAAAAACTGTTTTTT. Translating it yields CASSPSGAVNEKLFF.

The rearrangement joins TRBV18 to TRBJ2-5; tentative D call: TRBD2 (7 bases). The CDR3 spans 16 residues. V dropped 5 bases and J dropped 5 bases, with 21 bases sitting between them. Germline loops: CDR1 KGHSH, CDR2 LQKENI. CDR3 DNA sequence: TGTGCCAGCTCAAAATCGGGCGGGGGCGCGGCGGAGACCCAGTACTTC. Its translation: CASSKSGGGAAETQYF.

The chain employs TRBV4-3 and TRBJ2-5; no clear D. The ends were cut back, 0 bases at V and 7 bases at J, with 9 bases in the middle. Germline-derived CDR1 and CDR2 are LGHNA and YSLEER. This CDR3 is 13 amino acids long. For the CDR3, the DNA is TGCGCCAGCAGCCAAGAGCCCTGGGGGACCCAGTACTTC. Its translation: CASSQEPWGTQYF.

V usage is TRBV11-3 and J usage is TRBJ2-1; 9 bases line up with TRBD1. This CDR3 has 16 residues. Looked up from germline, CDR1 is SGHNT and CDR2 is YENEEA. V shed 1 base and J 6 bases; nucleotides not matched to a gene: 7. The CDR3 region has the DNA TGTGCCAGCAGCTTAGGGACAGGGGTCGACGGCAATGAGCAGTTCTTC. Residues: CASSLGTGVDGNEQFF.

The chain employs TRBV6-6 and TRBJ2-3; 10 bases line up with TRBD2. The trim removed 0 bases at V and 5 bases at J, leaving 5 bases unmatched. CDR1 MNHNY and CDR2 SVGAGI come from the germline V gene (reference sequence). The CDR3 has 16 residues. The CDR3 bases are TGTGCCAGCAGTTACTCTAGCGGGGGGCCGGGAGATACGCAGTATTTT. Amino acids: CASSYSSGGPGDTQYF.